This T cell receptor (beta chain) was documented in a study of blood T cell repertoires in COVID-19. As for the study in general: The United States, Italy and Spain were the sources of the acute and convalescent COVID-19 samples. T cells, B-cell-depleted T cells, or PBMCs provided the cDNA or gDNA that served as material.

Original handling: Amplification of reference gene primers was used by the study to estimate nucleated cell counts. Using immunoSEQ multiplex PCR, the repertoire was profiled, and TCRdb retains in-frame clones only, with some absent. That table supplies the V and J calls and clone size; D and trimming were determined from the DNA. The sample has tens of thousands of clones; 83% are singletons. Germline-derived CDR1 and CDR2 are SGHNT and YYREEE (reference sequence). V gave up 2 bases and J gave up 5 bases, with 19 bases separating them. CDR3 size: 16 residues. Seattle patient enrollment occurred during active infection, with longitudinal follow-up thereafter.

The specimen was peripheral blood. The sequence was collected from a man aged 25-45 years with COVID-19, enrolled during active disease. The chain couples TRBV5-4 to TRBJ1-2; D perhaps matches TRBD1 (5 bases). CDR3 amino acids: CASSFGGIGSGYGYTF. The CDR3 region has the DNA TGTGCCAGCAGCTTCGGGGGGATAGGGTCGGGGTATGGCTACACCTTC.